Following are 24 T cell receptor beta chains from one sample sequenced in a study of blood T cell repertoires in COVID-19. The method was immunoSEQ multiplex PCR; TCRdb's version includes in-frame clones alone and lacks a portion of them. The data hold 80,000 to 95,000 clones, with around 86% observed a single time. The sequenced sample was peripheral blood. The receptors here all came from a woman older than 75 with active or convalescent COVID-19.

The chain couples TRBV18 to TRBJ2-1; 8 nucleotides match TRBD2. Germline CDR1 KGHSH, CDR2 LQKENI. With 2 bases clipped from V and 3 bases from J, the junction kept 12 bases outside the gene matches. This CDR3 is 18 amino acids long. The CDR3 reads CASSPGDQAGALYNEQFF. CDR3 in DNA: TGTGCCAGCTCACCAGGGGACCAAGCGGGGGCCCTCTACAATGAGCAGTTCTTC.

The V call is TRBV7-2, the J call TRBJ2-1, with D perhaps TRBD1 (6 bases). V shed 3 bases and J shed 7 bases, with 10 bases lying between them. The germline V gene encodes CDR1 SGHTA and CDR2 FQGNSA. This CDR3 is built from 13 residues. CDR3 region: CASSFPDRNEQFF. In nucleotides, the CDR3 is TGTGCCAGCAGCTTCCCCGACAGGAATGAGCAGTTCTTC. Using reference TRBV7-2 and TRBJ2-1 for the parts outside the CDR3, the full variable domain is GAGVSQSPSNKVTEKGKDVELRCDPISGHTALYWYRQSLGQGLEFLIYFQGNSAPDKSGLPSDRFSAERTGGSVSTLTIQRTQQEDSAVYLCASSFPDRNEQFFGPGTRLTVL.

The gene calls are TRBV6-2 or TRBV6-3 and TRBJ2-2; TRBD2 aligns across 10 bases. The germline gives CDR1 MNHEY, CDR2 SVGEGT. The CDR3 loop spans 16 amino acids. V trimming: 5 bases; J trimming: 6 bases; junction bases outside the gene matches: 9. CDR3 region: CASSLLGTSAAGELFF. CDR3 sequence (DNA): TGTGCCAGCAGTCTCTTGGGGACTAGCGCGGCCGGGGAGCTGTTTTTT.

V is TRBV5-1 and J is TRBJ2-4, with D perhaps TRBD1 (7 bases). The V gene's germline CDR1 is SGHRS and CDR2 YFSETQ. V shed 4 bases and J shed 0 bases, with 14 bases lying between them. This CDR3 region has 16 residues. CDR3 residues: CASSLGGGEAKNIQYF. CDR3 DNA: TGCGCCAGCAGCCTCGGAGGGGGCGAAGCCAAAAACATTCAGTACTTC.

V gene TRBV19 combines with J gene TRBJ1-5; D may be TRBD1 (6 bases). This CDR3 spans 15 amino acids. Trimming took 5 bases from V and 0 from J, leaving 11 bases between them. CDR1 and CDR2 (germline): LNHDA, SQIVND (reference sequence). For the CDR3, the DNA is TGTGCCAGTAGTCGGGACACCAATAGCAATCAGCCCCAGCATTTT. Protein: CASSRDTNSNQPQHF.

The chain employs TRBV21-1 and TRBJ2-2; the D call of TRBD2 is as the table states it, not checked on the DNA. TRBV21-1 is marked as a pseudogene. The CDR3 spans 15 residues. The CDR3 DNA reads as TGTGCCAGCAGAAGGGCGGGAAATATGAACGGGGAGCTGTTTTTT. Amino acids: CASRRAGNMNGELFF.

This clone was seen more than once but under ten times. This chain uses TRBV28 with TRBJ2-7; 11 bases align to TRBD2. V was clipped by 8 bases and J by 6 bases; unmatched bases: 12. Germline values: CDR1 MDHEN, CDR2 SYDVKM. This CDR3 has 15 amino acids. In DNA form, the CDR3 reads TGTGCCAGCCGATTCGACAGACTAGCGGGACTCGAGCAGTACTTC. It codes for CASRFDRLAGLEQYF.

V and J are TRBV30 and TRBJ1-6; TRBD1 matches 7 bases. Per the germline V gene, CDR1 is GTSNPN and CDR2 is SVGIG (reference sequence). Trimming took 2 bases from V and 7 from J; bases not matched to a gene: 5. The CDR3 length is 14 residues. The CDR3 is CAWSPGTVNSPLHF. The CDR3 DNA follows: TGTGCCTGGAGTCCCGGGACAGTCAATTCACCCCTCCACTTT.

This clone was observed once. J is TRBJ1-2 and V is TRBV20-1, with 11 bases fitting TRBD1. CDR1 DFQATT and CDR2 SNEGSKA come from the germline V gene (reference sequence). CDR3 length: 15 residues. V was clipped by 5 bases and J by 4 bases; unmatched bases: 9. The CDR3 sequence: CSAGGTGGSFYGYTF. In DNA form, the CDR3 reads TGCAGTGCTGGTGGGACAGGGGGTAGTTTCTATGGCTACACCTTC.

The rearrangement links TRBV19 to TRBJ2-1; possible D gene TRBD2, 7 bases. This CDR3 contains 13 residues. Germline V gives CDR1 LNHDA, CDR2 SQIVND (reference sequence). The ends were cut back, 5 bases at V and 12 bases at J, with 17 bases in the middle. The CDR3 nucleotides read TGTGCCAGTAGTCTGCGCGGGGGCCCGGGGCAGTTCTTC. This translates into CASSLRGGPGQFF.

The gene calls are TRBV15 and TRBJ2-3; 9 nucleotides line up with TRBD1. CDR3 length equals 16 residues. CDR1 and CDR2 (germline): LNHNV, YYDKDF (reference sequence). V shed 6 bases and J 2 bases; nucleotides not matched to a gene: 9. The CDR3 region has the DNA TGTGCCACCAGTGAACGTGGGACAGGGTACACAGATACGCAGTATTTT. Amino acids: CATSERGTGYTDTQYF.

V and J are TRBV19 and TRBJ2-2, with 8 nucleotides matching TRBD1. Unmatched junction bases numbered 10, after V lost 5 bases and J lost 5 bases. The CDR3 contains 16 residues. CDR1 is LNHDA and CDR2 is SQIVND in the germline V gene (reference sequence). CDR3 protein: CASSPRTGPMTGELFF. The CDR3 region has the DNA TGTGCCAGTAGTCCCCGGACAGGGCCGATGACCGGGGAGCTGTTTTTT. The full variable domain, its missing parts supplied by reference TRBV19 and TRBJ2-2, is DGGITQSPKYLFRKEGQNVTLSCEQNLNHDAMYWYRQDPGQGLRLIYYSQIVNDFQKGDIAEGYSVSREKKESFPLTVTSAQKNPTAFYLCASSPRTGPMTGELFFGEGSRLTVL.

J is TRBJ2-3 and V is TRBV24-1, with 8 bases lining up with TRBD1. The CDR3 totals 16 residues. Germline-derived CDR1 and CDR2 are KGHDR and SFDVKD. V shed 4 bases, J shed 5 bases, and the junction held 10 bases outside the gene matches. CDR3 nucleotides: TGTGCCACCAGTGACCCGTGGACAGGGCCGGGAGATACGCAGTATTTT. Translating it yields CATSDPWTGPGDTQYF.

In its sample, this clone was seen once. This chain links TRBV5-8 with TRBJ2-1; 7 bases are shared with TRBD2. Per germline, CDR1 SGHTS and CDR2 YDEGEE. CDR3 length: 14 amino acids. J was trimmed by 5 bases and V by 2 bases; bases with no gene match: 4. The CDR3 nucleotides are TGTGCCAGCAGCTTCCCACTAGCGAACAATGAGCAGTTCTTC. Amino acids: CASSFPLANNEQFF.

The CDR3 DNA follows: TGTGCCAGCAGTTTACAGGGGTTCACCGACACCGGGGAGCTGTTTTTT. Translating it yields CASSLQGFTDTGELFF. The chain is built from TRBV28 and TRBJ2-2; tentative D call: TRBD1 (6 bases). Trimming removed 2 bases from V and 3 bases from J, with 13 bases in between. In germline, CDR1 is MDHEN, CDR2 SYDVKM. The CDR3 runs 16 residues.

The V and J genes are TRBV7-9 and TRBJ1-2; maybe TRBD1 (5 bases). The CDR3 totals 13 residues. Trimming shortened V by 8 bases and J by 2 bases, and 12 bases separated the two germline ends. In germline, CDR1 is SEHNR, CDR2 FQNEAQ (reference sequence). CDR3 in DNA: TGTGCCAGCGGATTGGAGGGGAACTATGGCTACACCTTC. Encoded protein: CASGLEGNYGYTF.

The V gene is TRBV7-9, the J gene TRBJ2-5, with D hard to call. CDR1 and CDR2 (germline): SEHNR, FQNEAQ (reference sequence). The V end lost 2 bases, the J end lost 2 bases, and 9 bases lay between the germline ends. The CDR3 is 14 residues long. CDR3 in amino acids: CASSLQQIQETQYF. The CDR3, as DNA: TGTGCCAGCAGCTTACAACAGATACAAGAGACCCAGTACTTC. The variable domain in full, with the rest retrieved from reference TRBV7-9 and TRBJ2-5, is DTGVSQNPRHKITKRGQNVTFRCDPISEHNRLYWYRQTLGQGPEFLTYFQNEAQLEKSRLLSDRFSAERPKGSFSTLEIQRTEQGDSAMYLCASSLQQIQETQYFGPGTRLLVL.

V usage is TRBV5-4 and J usage is TRBJ2-5, with 7 positions matching TRBD1. This CDR3 comprises 14 residues. V dropped 3 bases and J dropped 2; count of bases not matched to a gene: 4. The germline gives CDR1 SGHNT, CDR2 YYREEE (reference sequence). In DNA form, the CDR3 reads TGTGCCAGCAGCTCAACAGGGGATCAAGAGACCCAGTACTTC. Amino acid sequence: CASSSTGDQETQYF.

CDR3 nucleotides: TGTGCCAGCAGCCCCCGGGGGACTAGCGGGAGAAATGAGCAGTTCTTC. The encoded protein is CASSPRGTSGRNEQFF. This sequence joins TRBV7-2 and TRBJ2-1; 14 bases line up with TRBD2. Unmatched junction bases numbered 7, after V lost 5 bases and J lost 7 bases. Germline CDR1 SGHTA, CDR2 FQGNSA. This CDR3 spans 16 amino acids.

This rearrangement joins TRBV5-4 to TRBJ1-3; tentative D call: TRBD1 (5 bases). Germline values: CDR1 SGHNT, CDR2 YYREEE (reference sequence). V was trimmed by 4 bases and J by 0 bases, leaving 11 bases between them. The CDR3 spans 15 residues. The CDR3 nucleotides read TGTGCCAGCAGCAGGGACTTGAGCTCTGGAAACACCATATATTTT. Its translation: CASSRDLSSGNTIYF.

This chain joins TRBV18 and TRBJ1-1; maybe TRBD1 (6 bases). The CDR3 is 15 amino acids. Germline V gene lookup returns CDR1 KGHSH and CDR2 LQKENI. Deletions cut 0 bases from V and 1 base from J, with 9 bases between. The CDR3 reads CASSPPRGKNTEAFF. DNA for the CDR3: TGTGCCAGCTCACCACCAAGGGGGAAGAACACTGAAGCTTTCTTT. Looking up the rest from reference TRBV18 and TRBJ1-1 gives the full variable domain: NAGVMQNPRHLVRRRGQEARLRCSPMKGHSHVYWYRQLPEEGLKFMVYLQKENIIDESGMPKERFSAEFPKEGPSILRIQQVVRGDSAAYFCASSPPRGKNTEAFFGQGTRLTVV.

V gene TRBV4-2 combines with J gene TRBJ2-2; D unresolved. The CDR3 spans 15 residues. V was trimmed by 1 base and J by 6 bases, leaving 12 bases between them. Germline V gene lookup returns CDR1 LGHNA and CDR2 YNFKEQ. CDR3 bases: TGTGCCAGCAGCCAAGTCGAGCTGGCGGCCGGGGAGCTGTTTTTT. This gives the protein CASSQVELAAGELFF.

The chain carries TRBV2 and TRBJ1-1; D unclear. Germline V lookup: CDR1 SNHLY, CDR2 FYNNEI. This CDR3 is 14 amino acids long. The ends were cut back, 4 bases at V and 0 bases at J, with 9 bases in the middle. The CDR3 is CASSVIQMNTEAFF. In nucleotides, the CDR3 is TGTGCCAGCAGTGTTATACAGATGAACACTGAAGCTTTCTTT.

The chain has TRBV5-1 and TRBJ2-7; 11 bases are shared with TRBD1. Trimming at V came to 1 base and at J to 4 bases, leaving 1 base not matched to a gene. The CDR3 loop spans 14 amino acids. Germline CDR1 SGHRS, CDR2 YFSETQ. Written as DNA, the CDR3 is TGCGCCAGCAGCTTGAGGGACAGGGGGTACGAGCAGTACTTC. Protein product: CASSLRDRGYEQYF.